This T cell receptor beta chain was obtained from a study of T-cell memory formation after mild COVID-19. In germline, CDR1 is LGHNA, CDR2 YSLEER. The CDR3 contains 16 residues. Losses at the gene ends were 1 base for V and 10 bases for J; bases not matched to a gene: 7. It was 5'RACE with constant-segment primers that produced the TCR alpha and TCR beta cDNA libraries, which carried sample barcodes and UMIs. TCRdb re-called the 5' RACE reads with MiXCR, one entry per CDR3 protein. The data contain about 430,000 distinct CDR3 sequences, roughly 18% of them singletons. General study results and limits: Contracting clones from day 15 to 85 showed balanced CD4/CD8; later expanders favored CD4+. Cross-reactive memory seemingly joined, as some responding clones were found in pre-infection memory.

This clonotype appeared a few times. The antigen is unknown. Material for sequencing was PBMCs or a T cell subset sorted from them (not recorded which). The source is a young man who had mild COVID-19 (a few samples of this study predate the infection). Cell type and time point are not known. The chain has TRBV4-3 and TRBJ1-6, with 10 bases lining up with TRBD1. CDR3 in amino acids: CASSQAGTGEKSPLHF. CDR3 DNA sequence: TGCGCCAGCAGCCAAGCCGGGACAGGGGAGAAATCACCCCTCCACTTT.